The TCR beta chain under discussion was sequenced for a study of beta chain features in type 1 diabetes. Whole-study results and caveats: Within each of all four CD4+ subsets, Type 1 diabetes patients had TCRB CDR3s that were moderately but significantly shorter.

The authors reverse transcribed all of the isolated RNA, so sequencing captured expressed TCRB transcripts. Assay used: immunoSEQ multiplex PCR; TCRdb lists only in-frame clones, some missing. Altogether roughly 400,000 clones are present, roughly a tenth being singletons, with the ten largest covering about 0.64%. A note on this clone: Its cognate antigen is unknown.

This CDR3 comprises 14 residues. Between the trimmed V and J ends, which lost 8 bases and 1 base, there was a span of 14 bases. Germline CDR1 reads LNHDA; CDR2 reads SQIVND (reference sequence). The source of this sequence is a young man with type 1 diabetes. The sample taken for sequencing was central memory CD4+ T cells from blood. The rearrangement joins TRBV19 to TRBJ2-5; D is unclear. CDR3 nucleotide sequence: TGTGCCAGTCGATCGACTTGGGCCCAAGAGACCCAGTACTTC. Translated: CASRSTWAQETQYF.